The entry below gives a single T cell receptor (beta chain) sequence along with its context. The sample comes from a study of shared clonotypes between healthy human individuals. Trimming took 1 base from V and 7 from J; bases not matched to a gene: 4. The CDR3 is 13 residues long. Germline V gene lookup returns CDR1 MNHEY and CDR2 SMNVEV (reference sequence). Generated by immunoSEQ multiplex PCR, the TCRdb table keeps only in-frame clones and is missing some. The data contain about 510,000 clones, around 96% of them singletons. This sequence was found in a woman in her thirties in good health. Sequences were obtained from naive CD4+ T cells sorted from blood. This sample's subset: CD45RA+ positively selected. The chain links TRBV27 to TRBJ2-7; TRBD2 matches 7 bases. The DNA for the CDR3 is TGTGCCAGCAGTTTATTCAGGCGGGAGGAGCAGTACTTC. This gives the protein CASSLFRREEQYF.